Following are 27 T cell receptor beta chains from one sample sequenced in a study of blood T cell repertoires in COVID-19. Assay: immunoSEQ multiplex PCR; the TCRdb copy retains only in-frame clones and omits some. The sample carries approximately 170,000 clones, approximately 95% recorded once. Sequenced: peripheral blood. The receptor set was obtained from a woman aged 55-69 years with COVID-19, enrolled during active disease.

In regard to this clone: This sample includes further DNA sequences coding for the same CDR3. This chain connects TRBV7-9 to TRBJ1-1; the match to TRBD1 covers 7 bases. V lost 0 bases to trimming and J lost 4 bases; unmatched junction nucleotides: 2. In germline, CDR1 is SEHNR, CDR2 FQNEAQ (reference sequence). CDR3 length: 14 amino acids. This CDR3 reads CASSLAPGGTEAFF. CDR3 nucleotides: TGTGCCAGCAGCTTAGCGCCAGGGGGCACTGAAGCTTTCTTT.

This chain links TRBV7-3 with TRBJ1-1, with TRBD1 as a possible D gene (5 bases). V lost 2 bases and J lost 1, with 8 bases in between. CDR1 and CDR2 (germline): SGHTA, FQGTGA. The CDR3 has 14 amino acids. CDR3 DNA: TGTGCCAGCAGCTTACAGGGCCCGAACACTGAAGCTTTCTTT. This encodes CASSLQGPNTEAFF.

The rearrangement links TRBV19 to TRBJ1-2; unclear D gene. Germline V lookup: CDR1 LNHDA, CDR2 SQIVND (reference sequence). V was shortened by 4 bases and J by 6 bases, with 6 bases between the two germline ends. There are 11 residues in the CDR3. CDR3 nucleotide sequence: TGTGCCAGTAGTACGAGTCATGGCTACACCTTC. Its translation: CASSTSHGYTF. Looking up the rest from reference TRBV19 and TRBJ1-2 gives the full variable domain: DGGITQSPKYLFRKEGQNVTLSCEQNLNHDAMYWYRQDPGQGLRLIYYSQIVNDFQKGDIAEGYSVSREKKESFPLTVTSAQKNPTAFYLCASSTSHGYTFGSGTRLTVV.

The V and J genes are TRBV13 and TRBJ2-2, with D possibly being TRBD1 (6 bases). V was cut by 10 bases and J by 1 base, with 10 bases left in between. The CDR3 consists of 13 residues. The germline V gene encodes CDR1 PRHDT and CDR2 FYEKMQ (reference sequence). CDR3 DNA: TGTGCCACCTCGGACAGGAACACCGGGGAGCTGTTTTTT. Its translation is CATSDRNTGELFF.

This chain joins TRBV9 and TRBJ2-7, with 7 nucleotides matching TRBD2. Germline V CDR1 and CDR2: SGDLS, YYNGEE. The CDR3 extends over 13 amino acids. The ends lost 4 bases at V and 3 bases at J; junction bases unmatched: 4. The DNA of the CDR3 is TGTGCCAGCAGCCCTTTAGCGGGCTACGAGCAGTACTTC. This sequence encodes CASSPLAGYEQYF.

This chain connects TRBV6-5 to TRBJ2-7, with D perhaps matching TRBD1 (6 bases). This CDR3 is 13 amino acids long. Germline CDR1 is MNHEY and CDR2 is SVGAGI. Trimming removed 6 bases at V and 4 bases at J, with 13 bases between. The CDR3 here is CASRQGLSYEQYF. For the CDR3, the DNA is TGTGCCAGCAGACAGGGTCTTTCGTACGAGCAGTACTTC.

The genes are TRBV5-1 and TRBJ1-1, with D perhaps TRBD1 (6 bases). The CDR3 runs to 15 residues. Germline-derived CDR1 and CDR2 are SGHRS and YFSETQ. Trimming shortened V by 2 bases and J by 3 bases, and 14 bases separated the two germline ends. CDR3 in DNA: TGCGCCAGCAGCTTCGGCGGGGGCCTGGACACTGAAGCTTTCTTT. Protein sequence: CASSFGGGLDTEAFF.

The chain combines TRBV7-2 with TRBJ1-1; TRBD1 aligns across 7 bases. The CDR3 spans 14 residues. With V trimmed by 4 bases and J by 5 bases, 7 bases remained unmatched. Germline CDR1 reads SGHTA; CDR2 reads FQGNSA. This CDR3 is CASSSQGSWTEAFF. The DNA for the CDR3 is TGTGCCAGCAGCTCACAGGGGTCGTGGACTGAAGCTTTCTTT. Combining the CDR3 with reference TRBV7-2 and TRBJ1-1 gives the whole variable domain GAGVSQSPSNKVTEKGKDVELRCDPISGHTALYWYRQSLGQGLEFLIYFQGNSAPDKSGLPSDRFSAERTGGSVSTLTIQRTQQEDSAVYLCASSSQGSWTEAFFGQGTRLTVV.

The gene calls are TRBV6-5 and TRBJ2-2; D gene ambiguous. This CDR3 is 15 amino acids long. In germline, CDR1 is MNHEY, CDR2 SVGAGI. The ends were cut back, 5 bases at V and 2 bases at J, with 12 bases in the middle. The CDR3 coding sequence is TGTGCCAGCAGTCAGTCCGACACAAACACCGGGGAGCTGTTTTTT. Protein: CASSQSDTNTGELFF.

The chain is built from TRBV4-2 and TRBJ2-4; 7 bases match TRBD2. The V gene end was trimmed by 0 bases and the J gene end by 9 bases; junction bases not matched to a gene: 2. This CDR3 contains 13 residues. CDR1 is LGHNA and CDR2 is YNFKEQ in the germline V gene. The CDR3 sequence: CASSQEGRGIQYF. The CDR3 DNA sequence: TGTGCCAGCAGCCAAGAAGGGAGGGGCATTCAGTACTTC.

This clone was recorded only once. The rearrangement links TRBV19 to TRBJ1-2, with D unclear. V shed 8 bases and J shed 4 bases, with 11 bases lying between them. The germline V gene encodes CDR1 LNHDA and CDR2 SQIVND (reference sequence). The CDR3 covers 12 residues. As DNA, the CDR3 is TGTGCCAGTGACGGGGTTGCCTATGGCTACACCTTC. Translating it yields CASDGVAYGYTF.

The V call is TRBV12-3 or TRBV12-4, the J call TRBJ1-5; D gene ambiguous. The CDR3 is 13 amino acids. V gave up 3 bases and J gave up 7 bases, with 10 bases separating them. CDR3: CASSLALQQPQHF. The CDR3 DNA follows: TGTGCCAGCAGTTTGGCATTACAACAGCCCCAGCATTTT.

The V gene is TRBV19, the J gene TRBJ1-2; D gene unclear. Germline CDR1 is LNHDA and CDR2 is SQIVND (reference sequence). The CDR3 is made up of 13 amino acids. V dropped 0 bases and J dropped 3 bases, with 5 bases sitting between them. For the CDR3, the DNA is TGTGCCAGTAGTATAGATGGAGACTATGGCTACACCTTC. As protein: CASSIDGDYGYTF.

This rearrangement joins TRBV5-1 to TRBJ2-7; 11 bases agree with TRBD2. CDR1 and CDR2 (germline): SGHRS, YFSETQ. J lost 0 bases, V lost 3 bases, and 2 bases had no gene match. The CDR3 has 15 residues. CDR3: CASSSTSGGSYEQYF. In DNA form, the CDR3 reads TGCGCCAGCAGCTCCACTAGCGGGGGCTCCTACGAGCAGTACTTC.

The J gene is TRBJ2-1, the V gene TRBV27, with 7 positions matching TRBD2. The CDR3 runs 15 residues. The germline gives CDR1 MNHEY, CDR2 SMNVEV (reference sequence). V lost 3 bases to trimming and J lost 6 bases; unmatched junction nucleotides: 8. The CDR3, as DNA: TGTGCCAGCAGTTTGTGGGGAGGGTTTTCCAATGAGCAGTTCTTC. Protein sequence: CASSLWGGFSNEQFF.

The rearrangement links TRBV19 to TRBJ1-2; D possibly corresponds to TRBD1 (6 bases). Trimming removed 5 bases at V and 4 bases at J, with 11 bases between. The CDR3 length is 13 residues. In germline, CDR1 is LNHDA, CDR2 SQIVND (reference sequence). The CDR3 DNA sequence: TGTGCCAGTAGTCCGGGACAAGTCTATGGCTACACCTTC. Translated: CASSPGQVYGYTF.

The chain employs TRBV7-3 and TRBJ2-5; 10 nucleotides agree with TRBD1. From germline, CDR1 is SGHTA and CDR2 FQGTGA. The CDR3 is made up of 15 amino acids. With V trimmed by 1 base and J by 3 bases, 2 bases remained unmatched. The CDR3 DNA follows: TGTGCCAGCAGCTTAATGGGGACAGGGGAAGAGACCCAGTACTTC. The encoded protein is CASSLMGTGEETQYF.

The V and J genes are TRBV18 and TRBJ1-1; D is unresolved. The V and J ends lost 2 bases and 0 bases respectively, with 13 bases between them. CDR1 is KGHSH, CDR2 LQKENI, per germline. The CDR3 runs to 16 residues. The CDR3 coding sequence is TGTGCCAGCTCACCAGTCGTGTGGGAGTTGAACACTGAAGCTTTCTTT. Its translation: CASSPVVWELNTEAFF.

The chain links TRBV27 to TRBJ1-1; D remains unclear. With 4 bases removed from V and 5 bases from J, the gap between germline ends came to 14 bases. There are 14 residues in the CDR3. CDR1 is MNHEY and CDR2 is SMNVEV in the germline V gene (reference sequence). The CDR3 coding sequence is TGTGCCAGCAGTTCTCGAGGGTACAGAACTGAAGCTTTCTTT. It codes for CASSSRGYRTEAFF.

The gene calls are TRBV25-1 and TRBJ1-4, with no clear D. The CDR3 runs 13 residues. V was trimmed by 6 bases and J by 7 bases, leaving 12 bases between them. Germline loops: CDR1 MGHDK, CDR2 SYGVNS. The CDR3 is CASREGGSEKLFF. The CDR3 DNA follows: TGTGCCAGCAGAGAGGGAGGCAGTGAAAAACTGTTTTTT.

Comments on this clone: An end of the junction differs from the germline gene, which may be a read error. In DNA form, the CDR3 reads TGTGCCACCAGCAGAGATTGGACAGGGGAAGACTTC. This encodes CATSRDWTGEDF. V and J are TRBV15 and TRBJ2-7; 9 nucleotides agree with TRBD1. The CDR3 loop spans 12 amino acids. Per the germline V gene, CDR1 is LNHNV and CDR2 is YYDKDF (reference sequence).

The chain joins TRBV27 to TRBJ2-7; 9 bases fit TRBD1. The V and J ends lost 5 bases and 3 bases, in that order; junction bases with no gene match: 8. The CDR3 runs to 15 residues. CDR1 is MNHEY, CDR2 SMNVEV, per germline (reference sequence). CDR3 nucleotides: TGTGCCAGCAGTCCCCGGGACAGGGTTTTCTACGAGCAGTACTTC. Amino acid sequence: CASSPRDRVFYEQYF.

To note about this clone: At one of its ends the junction is not consistent with the germline gene, which may arise from a read error. The chain uses TRBV7-7 and TRBJ1-5; no definite D call. CDR1 is SSHAT and CDR2 is FNYEAQ in the germline V gene (reference sequence). The CDR3 loop spans 14 amino acids. The DNA of the CDR3 is TGTGCTAGCAGCTTAGTTCAGCGGGGAAAGCCCCAGCATTTT. This encodes CASSLVQRGKPQHF.

The chain links TRBV2 to TRBJ2-5, with 9 positions matching TRBD1. Per the germline V gene, CDR1 is SNHLY and CDR2 is FYNNEI. The CDR3 contains 13 residues. V lost 8 bases and J lost 5; bases outside the gene matches: 6. CDR3 DNA sequence: TGTGCCAGCGCTACAGGGGGCTTTGAGACCCAGTACTTC. Its translation: CASATGGFETQYF. Full variable domain (outside the CDR3, taken from reference TRBV2 and TRBJ2-5): EPEVTQTPSHQVTQMGQEVILRCVPISNHLYFYWYRQILGQKVEFLVSFYNNEISEKSEIFDDQFSVERPDGSNFTLKIRSTKLEDSAMYFCASATGGFETQYFGPGTRLLVL.

The gene calls are TRBV11-2 and TRBJ2-5, with 9 bases matching TRBD2. The trim removed 1 base at V and 4 bases at J, leaving 7 bases unmatched. The CDR3 totals 16 residues. The germline V gene encodes CDR1 SGHAT and CDR2 FQNNGV. CDR3 protein: CASSLGRGGARETQYF. In nucleotides, the CDR3 is TGTGCCAGCAGCTTAGGGCGCGGGGGGGCCCGAGAGACCCAGTACTTC. The whole variable domain, filled in from reference TRBV11-2 and TRBJ2-5, reads EAGVAQSPRYKIIEKRQSVAFWCNPISGHATLYWYQQILGQGPKLLIQFQNNGVVDDSQLPKDRFSAERLKGVDSTLKIQPAKLEDSAVYLCASSLGRGGARETQYFGPGTRLLVL.

V gene TRBV4-1 combines with J gene TRBJ1-5; TRBD1 matches at 7 bases. The CDR3 loop spans 17 amino acids. Germline CDR1 is MGHRA and CDR2 is YSYEKL. J lost 3 bases, V lost 3 bases, and 11 bases had no gene match. CDR3 sequence (DNA): TGCGCCAGCAGCCATGGGGACTCGGGACAGAACAATCAGCCCCAGCATTTT. It codes for CASSHGDSGQNNQPQHF.

This chain links TRBV7-8 with TRBJ1-5; D not certain. V lost 2 bases, J lost 3 bases, and 17 bases lay in between. Germline lookup yields CDR1 SGHVS and CDR2 FQNEAQ. CDR3 length equals 17 residues. CDR3 DNA: TGTGCCAGCAGCTTACCAAGGCTTCCTGCGGTCAATCAGCCCCAGCATTTT. This codes for CASSLPRLPAVNQPQHF.